This T cell receptor beta chain comes out of a study of blood T cell repertoires in COVID-19. On the study more broadly: Sites in the United States, Italy and Spain provided acute and convalescent COVID-19 samples. T cells, B-cell-depleted T cells, or PBMCs provided the cDNA or gDNA that served as material.

How the authors handled the data: Reference gene primer amplification gave estimated nucleated cell counts. Method: immunoSEQ multiplex PCR; TCRdb's copy keeps in-frame clones and lacks some. Clone size and V and J calls were adopted from that table, with D and trimming inferred from the DNA. The repertoire holds 270,000 or so clones, with over 75% as singletons. The sequence was obtained from a human donor in a cohort sampled during active COVID-19. Sequencing input: peripheral blood.

The CDR3 loop reads CSVGESGTGGELFF. Here the CDR3 DNA reads TGCAGCGTTGGCGAGAGCGGGACGGGCGGGGAGCTGTTTTTT. V and J are TRBV29-1 and TRBJ2-2; 7 bases agree with TRBD2. Germline V gene sequence: CDR1 SQVTM, CDR2 ANQGSEA. The CDR3 contains 14 residues. The ends lost 4 bases at V and 7 bases at J; junction bases unmatched: 9.